One and the same sample provided the 10 T cell receptor beta chains below, sequenced in a study of cytomegalovirus exposure and HLA in healthy donors. Primers for the PCR totalled 60 Vbeta and 13 Jbeta. The data were produced by immunoSEQ multiplex PCR, yet TCRdb's version contains in-frame clones alone and is incomplete. The sample has about 200,000 clones, approximately 80% seen once. The sequencing sample was made of PBMCs. These receptors were taken from a boy aged 2-15 years in good health and CMV-seronegative.

V usage is TRBV7-2 and J usage is TRBJ2-1, with D perhaps matching TRBD2 (7 bases). The V gene lost 5 bases and the J gene lost 8 bases, with 19 bases spanning the gap. The CDR3 runs to 15 residues. CDR1 is SGHTA, CDR2 FQGNSA, per germline. CDR3: CASSPMGGGHDEQFF. The CDR3, as DNA: TGTGCCAGCAGCCCCATGGGGGGGGGCCATGATGAGCAGTTCTTC.

The chain recombines TRBV11-2 with TRBJ2-7, with TRBD2 identical over 9 bases. The trim removed 3 bases at V and 3 bases at J, leaving 9 bases unmatched. CDR3 length: 16 amino acids. CDR1 SGHAT and CDR2 FQNNGV come from the germline V gene. Here the CDR3 reads CASSLSRGGDFYEQYF. DNA for the CDR3: TGTGCCAGCAGCTTGTCGCGGGGGGGGGACTTCTACGAGCAGTACTTC.

V gene TRBV4-1 combines with J gene TRBJ2-3; D gene unclear. CDR1 is MGHRA, CDR2 YSYEKL, per germline. Trimming removed 3 bases from V and 5 bases from J, with 9 bases in between. This CDR3 comprises 13 residues. The CDR3 DNA is TGCGCCAGCAGCCACGATAACGGAGATACGCAGTATTTT. Its protein is CASSHDNGDTQYF.

The V and J genes are TRBV19 and TRBJ1-5; D unresolved. The CDR3 covers 15 residues. Trimming shortened V by 3 bases and J by 0 bases, and 9 bases separated the two germline ends. In germline, CDR1 is LNHDA, CDR2 SQIVND (reference sequence). The CDR3 spells CASSIGPYSNQPQHF. For the CDR3, the DNA is TGTGCCAGTAGTATCGGTCCATATAGCAATCAGCCCCAGCATTTT.

The genes are TRBV11-2 and TRBJ2-7, with D maybe TRBD1 (6 bases). The ends were cut back, 5 bases at V and 1 base at J, with 12 bases in the middle. This CDR3 spans 14 amino acids. Per the germline V gene, CDR1 is SGHAT and CDR2 is FQNNGV. The CDR3 region is CASSKGHKSYEQYF. The CDR3 region has the DNA TGTGCCAGCAGCAAGGGACACAAATCCTACGAGCAGTACTTC.

The sample holds one count of this clone. The rearrangement joins TRBV7-9 to TRBJ1-2; D remains ambiguous. The CDR3 is made up of 13 amino acids. V dropped 1 base and J dropped 8 bases, with 11 bases sitting between them. From germline, CDR1 is SEHNR and CDR2 FQNEAQ (reference sequence). CDR3 DNA sequence: TGTGCCAGCAGCTTAGGAGAGTATCGGGGCTACACCTTC. The encoded protein is CASSLGEYRGYTF. Supplemented by reference TRBV7-9 and TRBJ1-2, the full variable domain reads DTGVSQNPRHKITKRGQNVTFRCDPISEHNRLYWYRQTLGQGPEFLTYFQNEAQLEKSRLLSDRFSAERPKGSFSTLEIQRTEQGDSAMYLCASSLGEYRGYTFGSGTRLTVV.

The chain couples TRBV4-2 to TRBJ2-1; 9 bases line up with TRBD2. Germline assignment: CDR1 LGHNA and CDR2 YNFKEQ. This CDR3 is 17 amino acids long. The V and J ends lost 3 bases and 8 bases, in that order; junction bases with no gene match: 14. DNA for the CDR3: TGTGCCAGCAGCCAGAGGCCTTCGGGCGGGGGGGCGGATGAGCAGTTCTTC. Residues: CASSQRPSGGGADEQFF.

The chain is built from TRBV4-2 and TRBJ1-2, with D perhaps matching TRBD1 (5 bases). In germline, CDR1 is LGHNA, CDR2 YNFKEQ. Trimming cost V 0 bases and J 7 bases, with 18 bases left between them. This CDR3 is built from 16 residues. The CDR3 spells CASSQDAQRGSSGYTF. CDR3 nucleotide sequence: TGTGCCAGCAGCCAAGATGCCCAGCGGGGCTCGAGTGGCTACACCTTC.

A single count supports this clone. V is TRBV5-6 and J is TRBJ2-7; 10 bases align to TRBD2. The junction had 5 bases not matched to a gene; V was cut back by 0 bases and J by 5 bases. CDR3 length: 15 residues. Germline CDR1 reads SGHDT; CDR2 reads YYEEEE. The CDR3 DNA is TGTGCCAGCAGCTTGGAGGGACTAGCGACCCACGAGCAGTACTTC. Translating it yields CASSLEGLATHEQYF. The variable domain in full, completed from reference TRBV5-6 and TRBJ2-7, reads DAGVTQSPTHLIKTRGQQVTLRCSPKSGHDTVSWYQQALGQGPQFIFQYYEEEERQRGNFPDRFSGHQFPNYSSELNVNALLLGDSALYLCASSLEGLATHEQYFGPGTRLTVT.

This chain links TRBV7-2 with TRBJ2-7, with TRBD2 matching 8 bases. Germline CDR1 reads SGHTA; CDR2 reads FQGNSA. This CDR3 is 18 amino acids long. V was clipped by 5 bases and J by 1 base; unmatched bases: 16. DNA for the CDR3: TGTGCCAGCAGCCCTTCCCCCCCCACTAGCGGCCATTCCTACGAGCAGTACTTC. It specifies CASSPSPPTSGHSYEQYF.